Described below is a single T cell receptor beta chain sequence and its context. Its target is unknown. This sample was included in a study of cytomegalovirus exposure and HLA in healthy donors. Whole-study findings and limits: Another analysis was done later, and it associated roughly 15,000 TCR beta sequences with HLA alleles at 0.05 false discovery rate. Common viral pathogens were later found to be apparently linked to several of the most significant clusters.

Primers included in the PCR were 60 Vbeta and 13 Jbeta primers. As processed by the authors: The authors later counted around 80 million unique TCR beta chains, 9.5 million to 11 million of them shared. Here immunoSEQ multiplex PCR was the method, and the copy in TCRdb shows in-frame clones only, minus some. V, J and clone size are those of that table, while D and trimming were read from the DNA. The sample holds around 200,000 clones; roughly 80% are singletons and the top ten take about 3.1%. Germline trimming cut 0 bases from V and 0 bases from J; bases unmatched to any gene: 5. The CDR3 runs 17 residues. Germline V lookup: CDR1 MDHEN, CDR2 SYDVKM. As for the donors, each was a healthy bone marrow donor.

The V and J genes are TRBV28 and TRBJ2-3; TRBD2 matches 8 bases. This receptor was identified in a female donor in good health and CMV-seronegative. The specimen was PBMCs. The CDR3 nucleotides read TGTGCCAGCAGTTTATGGGGTAGCGGGGTGAGCACAGATACGCAGTATTTT. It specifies CASSLWGSGVSTDTQYF.